A single sample is the source of the 21 T cell receptor beta chains below, sequenced in a study of T-cell memory formation after mild COVID-19. TCRdb reprocessed the 5' RACE reads via MiXCR and lists one record per CDR3 protein. The sample yields 450,000 or so distinct CDR3 sequences, over 15% seen once. Material: PBMCs or a T cell subset sorted from them (not recorded which). The receptors here all came from an adult woman who had mild COVID-19 (a few samples of this study predate the infection). Cell type and time point are not known.

The chain employs TRBV5-1 and TRBJ2-1; D is uncertain. Trimming left V 2 bases short and J 5 bases short, with 14 bases between. CDR1 is SGHRS, CDR2 YFSETQ, per germline. There are 15 residues in the CDR3. The chain's CDR3 is CASSFDAPNHNEQFF. The CDR3 DNA reads TGCGCCAGCAGCTTCGACGCCCCTAACCACAATGAGCAGTTCTTC.

This clonotype came up a few times. This chain links TRBV4-2 with TRBJ2-1, with 11 bases aligning to TRBD2. The CDR3 is made up of 16 amino acids. CDR1 is LGHNA and CDR2 is YNFKEQ in the germline V gene. V shed 1 base, J shed 5 bases, and the junction held 4 bases outside the gene matches. The CDR3 spells CASSQAGTSGDNEQFF. For the CDR3, the DNA is TGTGCCAGCAGCCAAGCCGGGACTAGCGGAGACAATGAGCAGTTCTTC.

The CDR3 nucleotides are TGTGCCATCAGTGATGGGACAGCCCAAGAGACCCAGTACTTC. As protein: CAISDGTAQETQYF. This chain joins TRBV10-3 and TRBJ2-5; 7 bases fit TRBD1. CDR1 and CDR2 from the germline V gene are ENHRY and SYGVKD. The CDR3 spans 14 residues. J gave up 1 base and V 3 bases, and 2 bases lay outside the gene matches.

This clonotype was seen a handful of times. The rearrangement links TRBV30 to TRBJ2-5; D may correspond to TRBD1 or TRBD2 (5 bases each). Trimming stripped 1 base from V and 4 bases from J, with 10 bases between. The CDR3 totals 13 residues. CDR1 and CDR2 from the germline V gene are GTSNPN and SVGIG (reference sequence). CDR3: CAWSAGPPETQYF. Written as DNA, the CDR3 is TGTGCCTGGAGTGCGGGACCCCCAGAGACCCAGTACTTC.

Only a few counts were recorded for this clonotype. The chain has TRBV7-3 and TRBJ2-7; 7 nucleotides match TRBD1. Germline-derived CDR1 and CDR2 are SGHTA and FQGTGA. The CDR3 spans 13 residues. V was clipped by 4 bases and J by 6 bases; unmatched bases: 6. The CDR3 nucleotides read TGTGCCAGCAGCTCCCAACACAGGGGCGAGCAGTACTTC. This gives the protein CASSSQHRGEQYF.

The chain carries TRBV20-1 and TRBJ2-5; possibly TRBD2 for D (6 bases). Trimming removed 6 bases from V and 4 bases from J, with 15 bases in between. Germline CDR1 reads DFQATT; CDR2 reads SNEGSKA (reference sequence). The CDR3 length is 13 residues. For the CDR3, the DNA is TGCAGTGCCAAAGGAGGGGTCGGAGAGACCCAGTACTTC. It specifies CSAKGGVGETQYF.

The rearrangement joins TRBV27 to TRBJ2-1; D unclear. Germline CDR1 is MNHEY and CDR2 is SMNVEV (reference sequence). This CDR3 is 9 amino acids long. The CDR3 sequence is CPRHNEQFF. The CDR3, as DNA: TGTCCCCGGCACAATGAGCAGTTCTTC.

The genes are TRBV7-8 and TRBJ2-2; TRBD2 aligns across 11 bases. This CDR3 has 15 residues. The junction had 3 bases not matched to a gene; V was cut back by 3 bases and J by 6 bases. Germline CDR1 reads SGHVS; CDR2 reads FQNEAQ. The CDR3, as DNA: TGTGCCAGCAGCTTCACTAGCGGGAGCCCCGGGGAGCTGTTTTTT. It specifies CASSFTSGSPGELFF.

The chain joins TRBV12-3 or TRBV12-4 to TRBJ2-1, with 12 bases aligning to TRBD1. This CDR3 is built from 16 residues. The V and J ends lost 3 bases and 7 bases, in that order; junction bases with no gene match: 7. The DNA for the CDR3 is TGTGCCAGCAGTTTTCGGGGACAGGGGGCGAATAATGAGCAGTTCTTC. This sequence encodes CASSFRGQGANNEQFF.

This clonotype appeared a few times. This chain connects TRBV6-6 to TRBJ2-7; 8 nucleotides line up with TRBD1. This CDR3 comprises 15 residues. Germline lookup yields CDR1 MNHNY and CDR2 SVGAGI (reference sequence). The V and J ends lost 4 bases and 5 bases, in that order; junction bases with no gene match: 10. CDR3: CASSSTRDRSHEQYF. CDR3 in DNA: TGTGCCAGCAGTTCTACTCGGGACAGGTCCCACGAGCAGTACTTC.

This clonotype has just a few counts. V usage is TRBV11-3 and J usage is TRBJ2-3, with D maybe TRBD2 (5 bases). Per the germline V gene, CDR1 is SGHNT and CDR2 is YENEEA. The CDR3 covers 15 residues. Trimming took 7 bases from V and 4 from J, leaving 18 bases between them. CDR3 in amino acids: CASTPREGAPDTQYF. The DNA of the CDR3 is TGTGCCAGCACACCGCGTGAGGGAGCCCCAGATACGCAGTATTTT.

This sequence joins TRBV12-3 or TRBV12-4 and TRBJ1-4; D is perhaps TRBD1 (5 bases). Trimming removed 6 bases at V and 10 bases at J, with 18 bases between. This CDR3 is built from 14 residues. The CDR3 reads CASSRDGPRRKLFF. CDR3 bases: TGTGCCAGCAGCCGGGACGGCCCCCGAAGAAAACTGTTTTTT.

Many counts were recorded for this clonotype. The rearrangement uses TRBV29-1 and TRBJ1-1; D is perhaps TRBD1 (5 bases). Trimming took 6 bases from V and 0 from J, leaving 17 bases between them. This CDR3 comprises 15 residues. Germline-derived CDR1 and CDR2 are SQVTM and ANQGSEA. The CDR3 here is CSVAGGTYMNTEAFF. CDR3 sequence (DNA): TGCAGCGTCGCGGGGGGAACTTACATGAACACTGAAGCTTTCTTT.

The CDR3 region is CASSIDGNRKDGYTF. CDR3 in DNA: TGTGCCAGTAGTATAGATGGGAACCGAAAGGATGGCTACACCTTC. This chain uses TRBV19 with TRBJ1-2; D not certain. The ends were cut back, 0 bases at V and 6 bases at J, with 14 bases in the middle. Germline-derived CDR1 and CDR2 are LNHDA and SQIVND (reference sequence). The length of the CDR3 is 15 residues. The whole variable domain, remainder taken from reference TRBV19 and TRBJ1-2, is DGGITQSPKYLFRKEGQNVTLSCEQNLNHDAMYWYRQDPGQGLRLIYYSQIVNDFQKGDIAEGYSVSREKKESFPLTVTSAQKNPTAFYLCASSIDGNRKDGYTFGSGTRLTVV.

The genes are TRBV4-1 and TRBJ2-5; possible D gene TRBD2, 5 bases. V was shortened by 6 bases and J by 6 bases, with 14 bases between the two germline ends. The CDR3 extends over 13 amino acids. Looked up from germline, CDR1 is MGHRA and CDR2 is YSYEKL. The CDR3 bases are TGCGCCAGCAGTCACCTCCGGGAACAGACCCAGTACTTC. Its protein product is CASSHLREQTQYF.

This chain links TRBV24-1 with TRBJ1-5; a weak D match, TRBD1 (5 bases). V lost 3 bases and J lost 4, with 6 bases in between. The germline CDR1 and CDR2 sequences are KGHDR and SFDVKD. The CDR3 extends over 13 amino acids. CDR3 nucleotides: TGTGCCACCAGTGATGGGGGGAATCAGCCCCAGCATTTT. The encoded protein is CATSDGGNQPQHF.

The V gene is TRBV30, the J gene TRBJ2-7; D ambiguous. Germline CDR1 is GTSNPN and CDR2 is SVGIG (reference sequence). The ends were cut back, 0 bases at V and 7 bases at J, with 10 bases in the middle. The CDR3 covers 12 residues. The CDR3 region has the DNA TGTGCCTGGAGTGTAATGGGGTGGGAGCAGTACTTC. Protein: CAWSVMGWEQYF.

This clonotype was seen a handful of times. The rearrangement joins TRBV3-1 to TRBJ1-2, with D perhaps matching TRBD1 (5 bases). This CDR3 spans 12 amino acids. Germline V gene lookup returns CDR1 LGHDT and CDR2 YNNKEL (reference sequence). The V and J ends lost 4 bases and 6 bases respectively, with 9 bases between them. The CDR3 sequence: CASSRGRDGYTF. DNA of the CDR3: TGTGCCAGCAGCCGGGGACGGGATGGCTACACCTTC.

This clonotype was detected a few times. This rearrangement joins TRBV6-2 or TRBV6-3 to TRBJ2-1; tentative D call: TRBD2 (5 bases). CDR3 length: 14 residues. Germline CDR1 is MNHEY and CDR2 is SVGEGT. V was pared by 4 bases and J by 4 bases, with 11 bases between. The CDR3 loop is CASSFWRLYNEQFF. Written as DNA, the CDR3 is TGTGCCAGCAGTTTTTGGCGACTATACAATGAGCAGTTCTTC.

This clonotype was observed a few times. The chain has TRBV20-1 and TRBJ2-1; 11 bases map to TRBD2. CDR1 and CDR2 (germline): DFQATT, SNEGSKA (reference sequence). This CDR3 contains 16 residues. V shed 1 base, J shed 4 bases, and the junction held 6 bases outside the gene matches. The CDR3 DNA follows: TGCAGTGCTAGAGCTACCGGGACTAGCGGATACAATGAGCAGTTCTTC. Protein: CSARATGTSGYNEQFF.

This clonotype was seen repeatedly, ten times or more. The rearrangement joins TRBV7-9 to TRBJ2-7; D call uncertain. This CDR3 is built from 13 residues. Germline V gene data show CDR1 as SEHNR and CDR2 as FQNEAQ (reference sequence). V shed 2 bases and J shed 1 base, with 6 bases lying between them. The CDR3 bases are TGTGCCAGCAGCTTAAGTTATTCCTACGAGCAGTACTTC. Translated: CASSLSYSYEQYF.